This T cell receptor (beta chain) was identified in a study of shared clonotypes between healthy human individuals. Study results and caveats: The sharing of about 5% of naive CD4 clonotypes was seen across a few donors.

For every subset, genomic DNA was evenly distributed across several immunoSEQ plates. Replicate sorted-subset PCRs were loaded with 150 to 250 ng DNA, roughly 33,000 T cell genomes. As handled by the study authors: Quality scores were absent from the junction-only immunoSEQ sequences, so filtering differed. Produced via immunoSEQ multiplex PCR; TCRdb's table is partial and in-frame only. V and J calls and clone size are as listed in that table; D and trimming were resolved from the DNA. The table includes under 850,000 clones, 80% to 95% detected once. Terminally differentiated effector memory CD45RA+ cells were excluded by CCR7 positive selection of CD45RO-negative cells. Turning to this clone: Antigen: not known.

Source material: naive CD8+ T cells sorted from blood. The receptor was isolated from a man aged 25-45 years in good health.

CDR3 DNA: TGTGCCAGCAGTGAAGATCAGGACCGACCCTACGAGCAGTACTTC. This codes for CASSEDQDRPYEQYF. The chain employs TRBV2 and TRBJ2-7; D is undetermined. V lost 1 base, J lost 2 bases, and 12 bases lay in between. Germline-derived CDR1 and CDR2 are SNHLY and FYNNEI. The CDR3 contains 15 residues.